This TCR beta chain was observed in a study of cytomegalovirus exposure and HLA in healthy donors. The PCR had 60 Vbeta and 13 Jbeta primers. Here immunoSEQ multiplex PCR was the method, and the copy in TCRdb shows in-frame clones only, minus some. This table holds more than 100,000 clones, around three quarters found once. General study results and limits: A link between a missense DCLRE1C variant and TCR beta V- and J-gene trimming emerged from a later analysis. Some V segments could not be told apart, so they were left out, TRBV6-2 and TRBV6-3 among them.

The donors comprised healthy bone marrow donors. As for this clone: What it recognizes is unknown.

This CDR3 has 15 residues. J was trimmed by 4 bases and V by 5 bases; bases with no gene match: 9. CDR1 is MNHNS and CDR2 is SASEGT in the germline V gene. The chain recombines TRBV6-1 with TRBJ1-2, with TRBD1 matching over 8 bases. The sequence came from a human donor in good health. Sequencing used PBMCs. CDR3 nucleotides: TGTGCCAGCAGTACAAGCCGGACAGGGTCCTATGGCTACACCTTC. Amino acid sequence: CASSTSRTGSYGYTF.